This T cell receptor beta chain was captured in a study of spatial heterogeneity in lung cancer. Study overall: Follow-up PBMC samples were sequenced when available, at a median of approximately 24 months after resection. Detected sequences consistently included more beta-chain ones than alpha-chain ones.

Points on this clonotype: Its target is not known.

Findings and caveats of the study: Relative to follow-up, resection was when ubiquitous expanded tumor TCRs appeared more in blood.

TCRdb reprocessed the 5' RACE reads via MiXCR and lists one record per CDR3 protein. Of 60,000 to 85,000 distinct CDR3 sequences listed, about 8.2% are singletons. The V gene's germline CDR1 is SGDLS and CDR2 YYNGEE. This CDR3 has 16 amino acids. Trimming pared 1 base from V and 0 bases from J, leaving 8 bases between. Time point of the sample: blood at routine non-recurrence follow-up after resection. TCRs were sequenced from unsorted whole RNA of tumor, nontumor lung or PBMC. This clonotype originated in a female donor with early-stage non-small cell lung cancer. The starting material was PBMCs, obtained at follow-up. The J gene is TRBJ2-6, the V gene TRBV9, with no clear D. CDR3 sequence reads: CASSVRRDSGANVLTF. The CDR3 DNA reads TGTGCCAGCAGCGTACGTAGGGACTCTGGGGCCAACGTCCTGACTTTC.